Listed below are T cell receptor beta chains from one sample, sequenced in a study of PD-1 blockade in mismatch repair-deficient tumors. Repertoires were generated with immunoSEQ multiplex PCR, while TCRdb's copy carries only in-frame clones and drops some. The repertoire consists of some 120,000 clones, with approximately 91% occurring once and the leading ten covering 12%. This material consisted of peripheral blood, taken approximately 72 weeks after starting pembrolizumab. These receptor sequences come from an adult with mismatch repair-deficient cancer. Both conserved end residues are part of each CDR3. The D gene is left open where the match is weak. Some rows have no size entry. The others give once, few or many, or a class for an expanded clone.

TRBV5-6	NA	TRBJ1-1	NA	CASSLGGGNTEAFF	TGTGCCAGCAGCTTGGGTGGGGGAAACACTGAAGCTTTCTTT
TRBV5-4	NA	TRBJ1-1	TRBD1	CASSLAFFGMTGRNTEAFF	TGTGCCAGCAGCTTGGCCTTTTTCGGTATGACAGGGAGGAACACTGAAGCTTTCTTT
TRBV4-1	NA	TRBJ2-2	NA	CASGAVGQRDGELFF	TGCGCCAGCGGAGCAGTCGGGCAGCGTGACGGGGAGCTGTTTTTT
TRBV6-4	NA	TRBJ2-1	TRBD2	CASSDSGLGDSNEQFF	TGTGCCAGCAGTGACTCAGGACTAGGAGACTCCAATGAGCAGTTCTTC
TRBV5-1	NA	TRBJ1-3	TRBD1	CASSDGTGRPSGNTIYF	TGCGCCAGCAGCGACGGGACAGGGCGTCCCTCTGGAAACACCATATATTTT
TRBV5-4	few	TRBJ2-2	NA	CASSLDRTGELFF	TGTGCCAGCAGCTTGGATCGGACCGGGGAGCTGTTTTTT
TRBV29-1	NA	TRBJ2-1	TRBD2	CSVEGLTSGNYSYNEQFF	TGCAGCGTTGAGGGTCTCACTAGCGGGAATTACTCCTACAATGAGCAGTTCTTC
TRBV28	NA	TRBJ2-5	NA	CASSLRARGETQYF	TGTGCCAGCAGTTTAAGGGCCCGGGGAGAGACCCAGTACTTC
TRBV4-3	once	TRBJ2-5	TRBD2	CASSQDEGLAGVETQYF	TGCGCCAGCAGCCAAGATGAAGGACTAGCGGGAGTAGAGACCCAGTACTTC
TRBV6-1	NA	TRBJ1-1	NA	CASSEPAAVAEDTEAFF	TGTGCCAGCAGTGAACCCGCTGCAGTAGCAGAGGACACTGAAGCTTTCTTT
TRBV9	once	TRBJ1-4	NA	CASSVDSTNEKLFF	TGTGCCAGCAGCGTAGACTCGACTAATGAAAAACTGTTTTTT
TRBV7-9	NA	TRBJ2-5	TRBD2	CASSFGGRAEETQYF	TGTGCCAGCAGCTTCGGCGGGAGGGCCGAAGAGACCCAGTACTTC
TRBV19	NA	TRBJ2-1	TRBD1	CASSIGRLRGRFTIYHEQFF	TGTGCCAGTAGTATAGGGAGGCTCAGGGGGCGATTTACTATATACCATGAGCAGTTCTTC
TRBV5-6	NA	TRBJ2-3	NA	CASSFYPVGPGDTQYF	TGTGCCAGCAGCTTTTACCCGGTCGGCCCAGGGGATACGCAGTATTTT
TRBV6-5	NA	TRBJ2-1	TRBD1	CASTNRDRGPQFF	TGTGCCAGCACTAACCGGGACAGGGGGCCCCAGTTCTTC
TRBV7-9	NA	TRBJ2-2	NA	CASSLGGGDTGELFF	TGTGCCAGCAGCTTAGGTGGGGGCGACACCGGGGAGCTGTTTTTT
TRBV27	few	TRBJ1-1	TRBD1	CASSVHSGTGTEAFF	TGTGCCAGCAGTGTCCACTCCGGGACAGGGACTGAAGCTTTCTTT
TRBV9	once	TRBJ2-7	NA	CASSGRGYEQYF	TGTGCCAGCAGCGGAAGGGGCTACGAGCAGTACTTC
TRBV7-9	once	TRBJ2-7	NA	CASSLVLGGLSEQYF	TGTGCCAGCAGCTTAGTATTGGGGGGCCTCTCCGAGCAGTACTTC
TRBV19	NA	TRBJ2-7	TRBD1	CASKGTGTEQYF	TGTGCCAGTAAGGGGACAGGGACCGAGCAGTACTTC
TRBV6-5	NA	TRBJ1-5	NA	CASSYSGTLNQPQHF	TGTGCCAGCAGTTACTCCGGGACGCTGAATCAGCCCCAGCATTTT
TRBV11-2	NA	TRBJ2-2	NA	CASSLDRASVGPGELFF	TGTGCCAGCAGCTTAGATCGCGCTAGCGTGGGCCCCGGGGAGCTGTTTTTT
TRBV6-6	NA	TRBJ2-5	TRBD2	CASSYSGGGYQETQYF	TGTGCCAGCAGTTACTCGGGGGGAGGGTACCAAGAGACCCAGTACTTC
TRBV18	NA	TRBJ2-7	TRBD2	CASSPPRPVSREPTYEQYF	TGTGCCAGCTCACCACCCCGGCCAGTTTCGCGGGAGCCTACCTACGAGCAGTACTTC
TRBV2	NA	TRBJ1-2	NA	CASSESLGGADGYTF	TGTGCCAGCAGTGAATCTCTCGGGGGGGCGGATGGCTACACCTTC
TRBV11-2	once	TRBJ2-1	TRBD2	CASSRAGGRREQFF	TGTGCCAGCAGCCGAGCGGGAGGAAGGCGTGAGCAGTTCTTC
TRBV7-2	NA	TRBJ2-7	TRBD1	CASSFFGQGHEQYF	TGTGCCAGCAGCTTTTTTGGACAGGGGCACGAGCAGTACTTC
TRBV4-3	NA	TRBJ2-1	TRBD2	CASSQTSGRENEQFF	TGCGCCAGCAGCCAGACTAGCGGAAGGGAGAATGAGCAGTTCTTC
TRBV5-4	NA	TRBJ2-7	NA	CASSLGQGPYEQYF	TGTGCCAGCAGCTTGGGCCAGGGGCCCTACGAGCAGTACTTC
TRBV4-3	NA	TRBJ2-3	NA	CASSQVLRLDADTQYF	TGCGCCAGCAGCCAAGTGTTGCGGCTTGATGCAGATACGCAGTATTTT
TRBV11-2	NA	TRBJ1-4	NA	CASSLGDRFRNEKLFF	TGTGCCAGCAGCTTAGGAGACAGGTTCCGTAATGAAAAACTGTTTTTT
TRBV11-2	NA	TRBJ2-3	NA	CASSHVGRGAGNTQYF	TGTGCCAGCAGCCACGTAGGGCGGGGAGCTGGGAATACGCAGTATTTT
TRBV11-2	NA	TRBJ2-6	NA	CASSPGGANVLTF	TGTGCCAGCAGCCCCGGTGGGGCCAACGTCCTGACTTTC
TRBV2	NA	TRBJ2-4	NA	CASSREGSQNRDIQYF	TGTGCCAGCAGCCGAGAGGGGTCACAAAATAGGGACATTCAGTACTTC
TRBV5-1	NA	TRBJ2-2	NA	CASSLGQYTGELFF	TGCGCCAGCAGCTTGGGACAGTACACCGGGGAGCTGTTTTTT
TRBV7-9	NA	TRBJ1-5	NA	CASSLSSRDQPQHF	TGTGCCAGCAGCTTAAGTAGTCGGGATCAGCCCCAGCATTTT
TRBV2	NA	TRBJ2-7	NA	CASTLSYEQYF	TGTGCCAGCACTCTCTCCTACGAGCAGTACTTC
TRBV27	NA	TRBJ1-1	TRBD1	CASSSTGTGVANTEAFF	TGTGCCAGCAGTTCAACCGGGACAGGGGTGGCGAACACTGAAGCTTTCTTT
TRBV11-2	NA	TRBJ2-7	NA	CASITRKGTAYEQYF	TGTGCCAGCATCACACGGAAGGGCACGGCCTACGAGCAGTACTTC
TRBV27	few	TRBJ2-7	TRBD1	CASAMGTGGYEQYF	TGTGCCAGCGCCATGGGGACAGGGGGGTACGAGCAGTACTTC
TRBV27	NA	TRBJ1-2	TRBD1	CASSLLTNRGPGHYGYTF	TGTGCCAGCAGCCTCCTAACCAACAGGGGTCCCGGACACTATGGCTACACCTTC
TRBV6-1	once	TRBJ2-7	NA	CASSFSYEQYF	TGTGCCAGCAGTTTCTCCTACGAGCAGTACTTC
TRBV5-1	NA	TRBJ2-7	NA	CASSLDRDSYEQYF	TGCGCCAGCAGCTTGGACAGGGACTCCTACGAGCAGTACTTC
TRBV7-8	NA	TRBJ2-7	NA	CASSSYRAYEQYF	TGTGCCAGCAGCTCCTACAGAGCCTACGAGCAGTACTTC
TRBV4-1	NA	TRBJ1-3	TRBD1	CASSSQGAGNTIYF	TGCGCCAGCAGCTCCCAGGGGGCGGGAAACACCATATATTTT
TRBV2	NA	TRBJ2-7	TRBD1	CASSEGTGPYEQYF	TGTGCCAGCAGTGAGGGGACAGGACCCTACGAGCAGTACTTC
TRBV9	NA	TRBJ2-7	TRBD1	CASSADPGQGNYEQYF	TGTGCCAGCAGCGCGGATCCGGGACAGGGAAACTACGAGCAGTACTTC
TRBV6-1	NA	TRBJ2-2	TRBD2	CASSVRIAGGNTGELFF	TGTGCCAGCAGTGTGCGGATAGCGGGAGGTAACACCGGGGAGCTGTTTTTT
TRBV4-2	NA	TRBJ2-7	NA	CASSPSNRPGEQYF	TGTGCCAGCAGCCCCTCAAACCGGCCGGGCGAGCAGTACTTC
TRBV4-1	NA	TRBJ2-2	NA	CASSLRATGELFF	TGCGCCAGCAGCCTTCGGGCGACCGGGGAGCTGTTTTTT
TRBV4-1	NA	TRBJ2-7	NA	CASSLGPLGGLSSYEQYF	TGCGCCAGCAGCCTTGGCCCCTTAGGTGGCCTGAGCTCCTACGAGCAGTACTTC
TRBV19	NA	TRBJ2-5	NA	CASSQAVKQETQYF	TGTGCCAGTAGTCAAGCGGTAAAGCAAGAGACCCAGTACTTC
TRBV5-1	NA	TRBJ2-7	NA	CASSIKPYEQYF	TGCGCCAGCAGCATTAAACCCTACGAGCAGTACTTC
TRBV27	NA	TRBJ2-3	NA	CASSNRVSDTQYF	TGTGCCAGCAGCAACAGGGTTTCAGATACGCAGTATTTT
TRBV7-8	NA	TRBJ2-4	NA	CATSDGAKNIQYF	TGTGCCACCAGCGACGGAGCCAAAAACATTCAGTACTTC